The entry below gives a single TCR beta chain sequence along with its context. This sample is part of a study of patients and donors after allogeneic stem cell transplantation. TCRdb re-analysed the RT-PCR reads in MiXCR, keeping a single row per CDR3 protein. This table has about 960,000 distinct CDR3 sequences, about a sixth appearing once. Trimming removed 6 bases at V and 2 bases at J, with 26 bases between. The length of the CDR3 is 19 residues. Germline V gene sequence: CDR1 MNHEY, CDR2 SMNVEV (reference sequence). The rearrangement joins TRBV27 to TRBJ1-5; D might be TRBD1 (6 bases). The receptor was isolated from a human donor who was either an allogeneic HSCT recipient or a stem cell or donor lymphocyte infusion donor (not recorded which). It is not recorded whose cells these are; they may come from a transplant donor. Sequenced: blood, either unsorted or a sorted T cell fraction (not recorded which). CDR3: CASSRQLPGQGTGNQPQHF. In DNA, the CDR3 is TGTGCCAGCAGCCGCCAACTCCCCGGGCAGGGGACGGGCAATCAGCCCCAGCATTTT.